This T cell receptor (beta chain) derives from a study of T cells in Graves' hyperthyroidism and ophthalmopathy. Whole-study findings and limits: With a median lead of roughly 6.2 months before onset, the model predicted ophthalmopathy.

The CDR3 contains 12 residues. Germline CDR1 MNHEY, CDR2 SVGAGI. J lost 7 bases, V lost 0 bases, and 0 bases had no gene match. Concerning this clonotype: The antigen is unknown.

The CDR3 regions of TCR beta were amplified from RNA transcripts. First-round RT-PCR of the TCR CDR3 relied on the HTBI primer set. TCRdb analysed the multiplex PCR reads with MiXCR anew, one entry per CDR3 protein. The data show 300,000 to 500,000 distinct CDR3 sequences, with under 15% seen just once and around a third held by the top ten. The specimen sequenced was blood. The sequence came from a woman aged 30 to 39 with Graves' hyperthyroidism. The chain is built from TRBV6-5 and TRBJ2-7; 7 bases map to TRBD1. CDR3 bases: TGTGCCAGCAGTTACTCGACAGGGGAGCAGTACTTC. Translated, it gives CASSYSTGEQYF.